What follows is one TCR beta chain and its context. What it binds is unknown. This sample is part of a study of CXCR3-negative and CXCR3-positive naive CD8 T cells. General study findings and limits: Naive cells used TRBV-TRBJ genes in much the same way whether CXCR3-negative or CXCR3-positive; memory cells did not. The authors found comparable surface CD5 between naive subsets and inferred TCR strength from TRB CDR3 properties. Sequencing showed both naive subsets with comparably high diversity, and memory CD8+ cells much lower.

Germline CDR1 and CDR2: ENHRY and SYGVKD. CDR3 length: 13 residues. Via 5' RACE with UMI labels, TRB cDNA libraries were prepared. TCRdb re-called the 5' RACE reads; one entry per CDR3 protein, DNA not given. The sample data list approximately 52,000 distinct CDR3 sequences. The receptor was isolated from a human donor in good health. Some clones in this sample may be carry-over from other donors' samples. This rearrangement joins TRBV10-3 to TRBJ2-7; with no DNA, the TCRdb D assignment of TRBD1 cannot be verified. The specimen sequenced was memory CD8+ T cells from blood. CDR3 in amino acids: CAILRGTDYEQYF.